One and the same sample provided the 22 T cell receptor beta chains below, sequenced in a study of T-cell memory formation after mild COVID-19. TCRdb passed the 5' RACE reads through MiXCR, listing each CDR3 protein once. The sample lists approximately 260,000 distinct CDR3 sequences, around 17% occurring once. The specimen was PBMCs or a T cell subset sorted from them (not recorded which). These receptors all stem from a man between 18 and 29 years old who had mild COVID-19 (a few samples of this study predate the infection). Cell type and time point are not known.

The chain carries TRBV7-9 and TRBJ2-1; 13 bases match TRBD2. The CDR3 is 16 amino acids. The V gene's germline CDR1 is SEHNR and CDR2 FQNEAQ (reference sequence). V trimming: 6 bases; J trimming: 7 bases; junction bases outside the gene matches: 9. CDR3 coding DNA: TGTGCCAGCAGTCGGACTAGCGGGGGTTTAGGTAATGAGCAGTTCTTC. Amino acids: CASSRTSGGLGNEQFF. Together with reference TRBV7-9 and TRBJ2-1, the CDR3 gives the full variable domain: DTGVSQNPRHKITKRGQNVTFRCDPISEHNRLYWYRQTLGQGPEFLTYFQNEAQLEKSRLLSDRFSAERPKGSFSTLEIQRTEQGDSAMYLCASSRTSGGLGNEQFFGPGTRLTVL.

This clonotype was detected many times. The CDR3 protein is CASKFEGILGDGYTF. The DNA of the CDR3 is TGTGCCAGCAAATTCGAGGGGATCTTAGGAGATGGCTACACCTTC. V usage is TRBV6-5 and J usage is TRBJ1-2; D perhaps matches TRBD1 (5 bases). Germline CDR1 reads MNHEY; CDR2 reads SVGAGI. This CDR3 region has 15 residues. Trimming took off 7 bases at V and 6 bases at J, with 21 bases between the two ends.

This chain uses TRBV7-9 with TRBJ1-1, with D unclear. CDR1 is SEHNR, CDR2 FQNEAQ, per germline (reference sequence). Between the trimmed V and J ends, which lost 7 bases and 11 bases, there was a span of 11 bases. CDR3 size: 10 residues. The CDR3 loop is CASNPKTAFF. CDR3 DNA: TGTGCCAGCAACCCAAAAACGGCTTTCTTT.

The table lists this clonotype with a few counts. The CDR3 here is CASSVRTEHTGELFF. The CDR3 DNA reads TGTGCCAGCAGCGTACGGACAGAACATACCGGGGAGCTGTTTTTT. The chain couples TRBV9 to TRBJ2-2; tentative D call: TRBD1 (6 bases). The V and J ends lost 1 base and 5 bases respectively, with 12 bases between them. The CDR3 contains 15 residues. Germline lookup yields CDR1 SGDLS and CDR2 YYNGEE.

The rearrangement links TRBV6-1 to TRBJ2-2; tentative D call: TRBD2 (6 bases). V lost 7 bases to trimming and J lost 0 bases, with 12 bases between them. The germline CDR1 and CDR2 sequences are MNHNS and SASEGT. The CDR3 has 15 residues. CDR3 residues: CASTRRDSNTGELFF. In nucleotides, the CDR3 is TGTGCCAGCACTCGAAGGGACTCGAACACCGGGGAGCTGTTTTTT.

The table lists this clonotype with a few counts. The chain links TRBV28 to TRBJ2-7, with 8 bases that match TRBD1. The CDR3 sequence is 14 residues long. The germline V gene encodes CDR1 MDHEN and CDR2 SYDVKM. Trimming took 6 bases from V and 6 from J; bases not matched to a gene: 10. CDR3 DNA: TGTGCCAGCAGCCGGACAGGGTTTCTTCGCGAGCAGTACGTC. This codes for CASSRTGFLREQYV.

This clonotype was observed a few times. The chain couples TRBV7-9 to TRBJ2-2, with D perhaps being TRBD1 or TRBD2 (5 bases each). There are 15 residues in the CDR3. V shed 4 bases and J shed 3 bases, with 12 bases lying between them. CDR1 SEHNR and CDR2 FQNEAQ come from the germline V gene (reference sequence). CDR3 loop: CASSYGTLYTGELFF. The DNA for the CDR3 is TGTGCCAGCAGCTATGGGACCCTCTACACCGGGGAGCTGTTTTTT.

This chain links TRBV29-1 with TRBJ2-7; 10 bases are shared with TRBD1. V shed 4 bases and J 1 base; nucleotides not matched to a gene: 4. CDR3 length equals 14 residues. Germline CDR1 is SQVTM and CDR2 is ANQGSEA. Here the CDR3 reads CSVVRDRGSYEQYF. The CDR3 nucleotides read TGCAGCGTTGTAAGGGACAGGGGATCCTACGAGCAGTACTTC.

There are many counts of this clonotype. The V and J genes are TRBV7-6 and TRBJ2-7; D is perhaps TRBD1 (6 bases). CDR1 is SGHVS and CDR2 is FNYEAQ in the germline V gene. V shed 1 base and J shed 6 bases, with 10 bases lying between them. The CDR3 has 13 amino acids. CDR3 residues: CASSLGQGLEQYV. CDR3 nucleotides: TGTGCCAGCAGCTTAGGGCAGGGGCTCGAGCAGTACGTC.

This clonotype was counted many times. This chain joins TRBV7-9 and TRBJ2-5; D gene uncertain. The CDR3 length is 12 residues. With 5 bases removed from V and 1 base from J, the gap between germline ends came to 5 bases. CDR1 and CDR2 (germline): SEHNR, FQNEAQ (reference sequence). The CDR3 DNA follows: TGTGCCAGCAGCGAAGGCCAAGAGACCCAGTACTTC. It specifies CASSEGQETQYF.

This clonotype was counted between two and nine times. This chain's CDR3 is CASSLASGEDTQYF. For the CDR3, the DNA is TGTGCCAGCAGCTTGGCTAGCGGGGAAGATACGCAGTATTTT. This chain joins TRBV5-4 and TRBJ2-3, with 9 bases matching TRBD2. This CDR3 is 14 amino acids long. The J segment lost 5 bases and the V segment lost 0 bases, leaving 1 base of the junction unmatched. CDR1 and CDR2 (germline): SGHNT, YYREEE (reference sequence).

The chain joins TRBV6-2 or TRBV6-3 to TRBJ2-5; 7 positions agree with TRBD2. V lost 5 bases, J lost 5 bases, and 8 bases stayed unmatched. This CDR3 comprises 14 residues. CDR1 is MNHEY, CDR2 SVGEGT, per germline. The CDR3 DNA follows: TGTGCCAGCAGTCTCGCCGGGCGGGAGGAGACCCAGTACTTC. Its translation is CASSLAGREETQYF.

The CDR3 protein is CASSLDDPRLNTEAFF. In nucleotides, the CDR3 is TGCGCCAGCAGCTTGGACGACCCTCGCCTGAACACTGAAGCTTTCTTT. The chain uses TRBV5-1 and TRBJ1-1; D remains unclear. CDR3 length equals 16 residues. Germline-derived CDR1 and CDR2 are SGHRS and YFSETQ. Between the trimmed V and J ends, which lost 0 bases and 0 bases, there was a span of 12 bases.

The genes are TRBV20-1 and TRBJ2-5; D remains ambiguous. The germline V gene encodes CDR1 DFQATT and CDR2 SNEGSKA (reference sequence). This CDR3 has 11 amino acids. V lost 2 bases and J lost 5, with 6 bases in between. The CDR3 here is CSARTTETQYF. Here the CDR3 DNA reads TGCAGTGCTAGAACGACGGAGACCCAGTACTTC.

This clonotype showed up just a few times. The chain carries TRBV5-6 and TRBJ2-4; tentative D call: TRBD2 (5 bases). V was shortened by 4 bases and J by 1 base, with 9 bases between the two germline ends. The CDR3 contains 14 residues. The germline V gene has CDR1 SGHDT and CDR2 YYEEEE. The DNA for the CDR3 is TGTGCCAGCAGCCCGGGGTGGGCCAAAAACATTCAGTACTTC. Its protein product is CASSPGWAKNIQYF.

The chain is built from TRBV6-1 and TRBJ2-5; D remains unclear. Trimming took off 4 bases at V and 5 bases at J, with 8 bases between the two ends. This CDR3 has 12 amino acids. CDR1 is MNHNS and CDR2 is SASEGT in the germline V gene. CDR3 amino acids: CASSGDAETQYF. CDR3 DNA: TGTGCCAGCAGTGGGGATGCGGAGACCCAGTACTTC.

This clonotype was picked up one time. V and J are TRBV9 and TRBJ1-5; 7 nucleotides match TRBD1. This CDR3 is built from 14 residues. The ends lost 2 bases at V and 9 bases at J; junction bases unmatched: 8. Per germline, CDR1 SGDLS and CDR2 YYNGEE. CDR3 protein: CASSVGQTEGPQHF. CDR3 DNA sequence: TGTGCCAGCAGCGTGGGACAGACAGAGGGGCCCCAGCATTTT.

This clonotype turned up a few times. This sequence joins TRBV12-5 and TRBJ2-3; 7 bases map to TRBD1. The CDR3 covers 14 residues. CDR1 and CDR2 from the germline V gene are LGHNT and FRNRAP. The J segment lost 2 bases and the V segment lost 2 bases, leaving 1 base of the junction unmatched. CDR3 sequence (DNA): TGTGCTAGTGGTTTGCAGGGGGTCACAGATACGCAGTATTTT. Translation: CASGLQGVTDTQYF.

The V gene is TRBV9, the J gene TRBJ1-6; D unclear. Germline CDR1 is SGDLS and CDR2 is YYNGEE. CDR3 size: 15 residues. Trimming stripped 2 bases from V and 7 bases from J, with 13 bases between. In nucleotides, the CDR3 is TGTGCCAGCAGCGTTTCGGGCCTAGGCAATTCACCCCTCCACTTT. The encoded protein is CASSVSGLGNSPLHF. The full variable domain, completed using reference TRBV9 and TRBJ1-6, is DSGVTQTPKHLITATGQRVTLRCSPRSGDLSVYWYQQSLDQGLQFLIQYYNGEERAKGNILERFSAQQFPDLHSELNLSSLELGDSALYFCASSVSGLGNSPLHFGNGTRLTVT.

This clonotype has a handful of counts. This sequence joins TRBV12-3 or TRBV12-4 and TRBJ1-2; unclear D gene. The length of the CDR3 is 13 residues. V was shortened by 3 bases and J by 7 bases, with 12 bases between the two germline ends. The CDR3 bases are TGTGCCAGCAGTTTTCTTGGGTTTGGTGGCTACACCTTC. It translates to CASSFLGFGGYTF.

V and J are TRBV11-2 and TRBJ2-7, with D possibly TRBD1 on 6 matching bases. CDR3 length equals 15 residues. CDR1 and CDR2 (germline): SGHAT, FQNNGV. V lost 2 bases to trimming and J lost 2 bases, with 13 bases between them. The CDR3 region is CASSLSPDRPYEQYF. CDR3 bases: TGTGCCAGCAGCTTATCCCCGGACAGACCCTACGAGCAGTACTTC.

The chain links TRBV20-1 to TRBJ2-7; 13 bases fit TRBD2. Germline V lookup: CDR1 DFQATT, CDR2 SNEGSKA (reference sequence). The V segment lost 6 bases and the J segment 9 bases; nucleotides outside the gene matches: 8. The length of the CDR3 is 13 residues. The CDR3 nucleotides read TGCAGTGCAACTACTAGCGGGGGGGCCGTGCAGTACTTC. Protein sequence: CSATTSGGAVQYF.